Following are 20 T cell receptor beta chains from one sample sequenced in a study of T cells in Graves' hyperthyroidism and ophthalmopathy (dated by TCRdb to the late 2010s). Preparation of the library involved multiplex PCR. Sequencing was performed on an Illumina HiSeq 2000. Amplification of TCR beta CDR3 regions was carried out from RNA transcripts. For the first round of RT-PCR on the TCR CDR3, the HTBI primer set was used together with the Qiagen OneStep RT-PCR kit. TCRdb reran the public reads through fastp at Q25 and MiXCR, keeping productive beta chains. Rows with a matching CDR3 protein are joined into one entry that keeps the most common DNA and genes. Here the sample has about 770,000 distinct CDR3 sequences; under 20% occur a single time. 16% of the sample comes from the top ten. Sequencing input: blood. The receptor set was obtained from a woman in her fifties or sixties with Graves' hyperthyroidism that later progressed to Graves' ophthalmopathy.

The chain has TRBV7-9 and TRBJ1-2; 7 bases are shared with TRBD1. V dropped 3 bases and J dropped 11; count of bases not matched to a gene: 9. The CDR3 contains 13 residues. Germline CDR1 and CDR2: SEHNR and FQNEAQ (reference sequence). CDR3 bases: TGTGCCAGCAGCTTTGAGTTCGGACAGGCATACACCTTC. Amino acid sequence: CASSFEFGQAYTF.

This clonotype was picked up many times. The chain employs TRBV20-1 and TRBJ2-7; 8 nucleotides match TRBD1. The V and J ends lost 6 bases and 2 bases, in that order; junction bases with no gene match: 9. Germline CDR1 reads DFQATT; CDR2 reads SNEGSKA (reference sequence). The CDR3 covers 14 residues. The CDR3 coding sequence is TGCAGTGCCAATATTGACAGGGGAGCCTACGAGCAGTACTTC. Encoded protein: CSANIDRGAYEQYF.

J is TRBJ1-1 and V is TRBV19; D perhaps matches TRBD1 (5 bases). The CDR3 extends over 16 amino acids. V was shortened by 3 bases and J by 5 bases, with 19 bases between the two germline ends. CDR1 and CDR2 from the germline V gene are LNHDA and SQIVND (reference sequence). The CDR3 sequence: CASSMVEQARGTEAFF. As DNA, the CDR3 is TGTGCCAGTAGTATGGTCGAACAGGCCAGAGGGACTGAAGCTTTCTTT.

The chain has TRBV19 and TRBJ2-3; possible D gene TRBD2, 6 bases. CDR3 length equals 15 residues. Between the trimmed V and J ends, which lost 3 bases and 6 bases, there was a span of 16 bases. Germline CDR1 LNHDA, CDR2 SQIVND (reference sequence). This chain's CDR3 is CASSILGGLADTQYF. The DNA for the CDR3 is TGTGCCAGTAGTATCTTAGGAGGGTTGGCGGATACGCAGTATTTT. Together with reference TRBV19 and TRBJ2-3, the CDR3 gives the full variable domain: DGGITQSPKYLFRKEGQNVTLSCEQNLNHDAMYWYRQDPGQGLRLIYYSQIVNDFQKGDIAEGYSVSREKKESFPLTVTSAQKNPTAFYLCASSILGGLADTQYFGPGTRLTVL.

This clonotype was seen a few times. This chain connects TRBV9 to TRBJ2-1; D is possibly TRBD1 (6 bases). The germline gives CDR1 SGDLS, CDR2 YYNGEE. The CDR3 totals 15 residues. Deletions cut 0 bases from V and 5 bases from J, with 12 bases between. The CDR3 nucleotides read TGTGCCAGCAGCGTAGACGGGACACCAAACAATGAGCAGTTCTTC. Translation gives CASSVDGTPNNEQFF.

This clonotype was seen at least ten times. The chain uses TRBV12-3 or TRBV12-4 and TRBJ2-3; 7 bases line up with TRBD2. The CDR3 is made up of 15 amino acids. The junction had 10 bases not matched to a gene; V was cut back by 5 bases and J by 5 bases. The chain's CDR3 is CASSTTTGGGDTQYF. In DNA form, the CDR3 reads TGTGCCAGCAGTACCACCACGGGGGGAGGAGATACGCAGTATTTT.

V and J are TRBV20-1 and TRBJ1-1; D unresolved. This CDR3 spans 12 amino acids. CDR1 and CDR2 from the germline V gene are DFQATT and SNEGSKA (reference sequence). The V and J ends lost 3 bases and 6 bases respectively, with 11 bases between them. The chain's CDR3 is CSARNDVAEAFF. The DNA of the CDR3 is TGCAGTGCTAGGAATGACGTCGCTGAAGCTTTCTTT.

This clonotype has just a few counts. The chain employs TRBV7-9 and TRBJ2-3; 8 bases are a match to TRBD2. This CDR3 has 17 residues. J gave up 1 base and V 5 bases, and 11 bases lay outside the gene matches. Germline-derived CDR1 and CDR2 are SEHNR and FQNEAQ (reference sequence). CDR3 protein: CASSARAGGLGTDTQYF. The CDR3 DNA sequence: TGTGCCAGCAGCGCGCGTGCGGGGGGACTAGGCACAGATACGCAGTATTTT.

The genes are TRBV6-1 and TRBJ1-4; no clear D gene. Germline V gene sequence: CDR1 MNHNS, CDR2 SASEGT. The CDR3 has 13 amino acids. Trimming stripped 5 bases from V and 4 bases from J, with 8 bases between. The DNA of the CDR3 is TGTGCCAGCAGTTGGGCGATTAATGAAAAACTGTTTTTT. It codes for CASSWAINEKLFF.

This chain uses TRBV3-1 with TRBJ1-3; 7 bases match TRBD1. Per germline, CDR1 LGHDT and CDR2 YNNKEL (reference sequence). This CDR3 is 16 amino acids long. Germline trimming cut 2 bases from V and 4 bases from J; bases unmatched to any gene: 8. This CDR3 reads CASSQNPTGIGNTIYF. CDR3 DNA: TGTGCCAGCAGCCAAAATCCGACAGGGATAGGAAACACCATATATTTT.

The chain joins TRBV10-3 to TRBJ2-1; D is tentatively TRBD1 or TRBD2 (7 bases each). In germline, CDR1 is ENHRY, CDR2 SYGVKD. The CDR3 is made up of 19 amino acids. Trimming removed 2 bases at V and 6 bases at J, with 26 bases between. The CDR3, as DNA: TGTGCCATCAGTGAGACAGGGTACCCAGGGGGGGGTTCTCTCAATGAGCAGTTCTTC. Amino acids: CAISETGYPGGGSLNEQFF.

V and J are TRBV9 and TRBJ2-3; no reliable D call. The CDR3 length is 14 residues. Germline V lookup: CDR1 SGDLS, CDR2 YYNGEE. V dropped 3 bases and J dropped 4 bases, with 12 bases sitting between them. The CDR3 coding sequence is TGTGCCAGCAGCGGCGCGTCTGGCCCAGATACGCAGTATTTT. This sequence encodes CASSGASGPDTQYF.

The chain has TRBV6-1 and TRBJ2-2, with D uncertain. V lost 6 bases and J 2 bases, leaving 7 bases between the germline ends. This CDR3 region has 13 residues. Germline CDR1 is MNHNS and CDR2 is SASEGT. Here the CDR3 reads CASRRSNTGELFF. The DNA for the CDR3 is TGTGCCAGCAGGCGAAGTAACACCGGGGAGCTGTTTTTT.

The chain has TRBV4-1 and TRBJ1-1, with D perhaps matching TRBD1 (6 bases). Trimming cost V 2 bases and J 1 base, with 14 bases left between them. This CDR3 is built from 16 residues. The germline V gene has CDR1 MGHRA and CDR2 YSYEKL. CDR3 DNA: TGCGCCAGCAGCCAAATCCCGGACAGATCGAACACTGAAGCTTTCTTT. Translated: CASSQIPDRSNTEAFF.

A note on this clonotype: A clone one base away is much larger, so this may be a read error. V and J are TRBV12-3 or TRBV12-4 and TRBJ2-7, with D uncertain. The CDR3 totals 11 residues. With 7 bases removed from V and 7 bases from J, the gap between germline ends came to 11 bases. CDR3 DNA: TGTGCCAGCACGGCCCTATATGAGCAGTACTTC. Protein product: CASTALYEQYF.

This clonotype was found many times. The rearrangement uses TRBV5-1 and TRBJ1-2; a possible D gene is TRBD1 (5 bases). In germline, CDR1 is SGHRS, CDR2 YFSETQ. The CDR3 runs to 13 residues. Trimming took 5 bases from V and 0 from J, leaving 8 bases between them. For the CDR3, the DNA is TGCGCCAGCAGACAGGCCACTAACTATGGCTACACCTTC. This sequence encodes CASRQATNYGYTF.

In regard to this clonotype: A read error is possible here, since a much larger clone lies one base away. The V gene is TRBV5-1, the J gene TRBJ1-5, with TRBD1 matching 7 bases. The CDR3 is made up of 17 amino acids. The germline V gene has CDR1 SGHRS and CDR2 YFSETQ. The chain's CDR3 is CAGSLNFLRQGDQPQHF. The CDR3 DNA reads TGCGCCGGCAGCTTGAACTTTTTGCGACAGGGAGATCAGCCCCAGCATTTT.

This clonotype was counted many times. The chain couples TRBV20-1 to TRBJ2-7, with 9 nucleotides matching TRBD1. The junction had 6 bases not matched to a gene; V was cut back by 4 bases and J by 2 bases. This CDR3 contains 14 residues. Germline V gives CDR1 DFQATT, CDR2 SNEGSKA (reference sequence). CDR3 coding DNA: TGCAGTGCTACACAGGGGGCCGGGGCCTACGAGCAGTACTTC. It codes for CSATQGAGAYEQYF.

The chain is built from TRBV9 and TRBJ1-4; D is undetermined. Germline V gene sequence: CDR1 SGDLS, CDR2 YYNGEE. The V end lost 4 bases, the J end lost 7 bases, and 8 bases lay between the germline ends. CDR3 size: 12 residues. The CDR3 spells CASSRLGEKLFF. CDR3 DNA: TGTGCCAGCAGCCGACTAGGTGAAAAACTGTTTTTT.

The rearrangement links TRBV29-1 to TRBJ2-6; D possibly matches TRBD1 or TRBD2 (5 bases each). The germline CDR1 and CDR2 sequences are SQVTM and ANQGSEA. V lost 7 bases and J lost 0, with 16 bases in between. The CDR3 runs 16 residues. The CDR3 region has the DNA TGCAGCGCCTCAGGGACCCCGAGCTCTGGGGCCAACGTCCTGACTTTC. This translates into CSASGTPSSGANVLTF. Supplemented by reference TRBV29-1 and TRBJ2-6, the full variable domain reads SAVISQKPSRDICQRGTSLTIQCQVDSQVTMMFWYRQQPGQSLTLIATANQGSEATYESGFVIDKFPISRPNLTFSTLTVSNMSPEDSSIYLCSASGTPSSGANVLTFGAGSRLTVL.